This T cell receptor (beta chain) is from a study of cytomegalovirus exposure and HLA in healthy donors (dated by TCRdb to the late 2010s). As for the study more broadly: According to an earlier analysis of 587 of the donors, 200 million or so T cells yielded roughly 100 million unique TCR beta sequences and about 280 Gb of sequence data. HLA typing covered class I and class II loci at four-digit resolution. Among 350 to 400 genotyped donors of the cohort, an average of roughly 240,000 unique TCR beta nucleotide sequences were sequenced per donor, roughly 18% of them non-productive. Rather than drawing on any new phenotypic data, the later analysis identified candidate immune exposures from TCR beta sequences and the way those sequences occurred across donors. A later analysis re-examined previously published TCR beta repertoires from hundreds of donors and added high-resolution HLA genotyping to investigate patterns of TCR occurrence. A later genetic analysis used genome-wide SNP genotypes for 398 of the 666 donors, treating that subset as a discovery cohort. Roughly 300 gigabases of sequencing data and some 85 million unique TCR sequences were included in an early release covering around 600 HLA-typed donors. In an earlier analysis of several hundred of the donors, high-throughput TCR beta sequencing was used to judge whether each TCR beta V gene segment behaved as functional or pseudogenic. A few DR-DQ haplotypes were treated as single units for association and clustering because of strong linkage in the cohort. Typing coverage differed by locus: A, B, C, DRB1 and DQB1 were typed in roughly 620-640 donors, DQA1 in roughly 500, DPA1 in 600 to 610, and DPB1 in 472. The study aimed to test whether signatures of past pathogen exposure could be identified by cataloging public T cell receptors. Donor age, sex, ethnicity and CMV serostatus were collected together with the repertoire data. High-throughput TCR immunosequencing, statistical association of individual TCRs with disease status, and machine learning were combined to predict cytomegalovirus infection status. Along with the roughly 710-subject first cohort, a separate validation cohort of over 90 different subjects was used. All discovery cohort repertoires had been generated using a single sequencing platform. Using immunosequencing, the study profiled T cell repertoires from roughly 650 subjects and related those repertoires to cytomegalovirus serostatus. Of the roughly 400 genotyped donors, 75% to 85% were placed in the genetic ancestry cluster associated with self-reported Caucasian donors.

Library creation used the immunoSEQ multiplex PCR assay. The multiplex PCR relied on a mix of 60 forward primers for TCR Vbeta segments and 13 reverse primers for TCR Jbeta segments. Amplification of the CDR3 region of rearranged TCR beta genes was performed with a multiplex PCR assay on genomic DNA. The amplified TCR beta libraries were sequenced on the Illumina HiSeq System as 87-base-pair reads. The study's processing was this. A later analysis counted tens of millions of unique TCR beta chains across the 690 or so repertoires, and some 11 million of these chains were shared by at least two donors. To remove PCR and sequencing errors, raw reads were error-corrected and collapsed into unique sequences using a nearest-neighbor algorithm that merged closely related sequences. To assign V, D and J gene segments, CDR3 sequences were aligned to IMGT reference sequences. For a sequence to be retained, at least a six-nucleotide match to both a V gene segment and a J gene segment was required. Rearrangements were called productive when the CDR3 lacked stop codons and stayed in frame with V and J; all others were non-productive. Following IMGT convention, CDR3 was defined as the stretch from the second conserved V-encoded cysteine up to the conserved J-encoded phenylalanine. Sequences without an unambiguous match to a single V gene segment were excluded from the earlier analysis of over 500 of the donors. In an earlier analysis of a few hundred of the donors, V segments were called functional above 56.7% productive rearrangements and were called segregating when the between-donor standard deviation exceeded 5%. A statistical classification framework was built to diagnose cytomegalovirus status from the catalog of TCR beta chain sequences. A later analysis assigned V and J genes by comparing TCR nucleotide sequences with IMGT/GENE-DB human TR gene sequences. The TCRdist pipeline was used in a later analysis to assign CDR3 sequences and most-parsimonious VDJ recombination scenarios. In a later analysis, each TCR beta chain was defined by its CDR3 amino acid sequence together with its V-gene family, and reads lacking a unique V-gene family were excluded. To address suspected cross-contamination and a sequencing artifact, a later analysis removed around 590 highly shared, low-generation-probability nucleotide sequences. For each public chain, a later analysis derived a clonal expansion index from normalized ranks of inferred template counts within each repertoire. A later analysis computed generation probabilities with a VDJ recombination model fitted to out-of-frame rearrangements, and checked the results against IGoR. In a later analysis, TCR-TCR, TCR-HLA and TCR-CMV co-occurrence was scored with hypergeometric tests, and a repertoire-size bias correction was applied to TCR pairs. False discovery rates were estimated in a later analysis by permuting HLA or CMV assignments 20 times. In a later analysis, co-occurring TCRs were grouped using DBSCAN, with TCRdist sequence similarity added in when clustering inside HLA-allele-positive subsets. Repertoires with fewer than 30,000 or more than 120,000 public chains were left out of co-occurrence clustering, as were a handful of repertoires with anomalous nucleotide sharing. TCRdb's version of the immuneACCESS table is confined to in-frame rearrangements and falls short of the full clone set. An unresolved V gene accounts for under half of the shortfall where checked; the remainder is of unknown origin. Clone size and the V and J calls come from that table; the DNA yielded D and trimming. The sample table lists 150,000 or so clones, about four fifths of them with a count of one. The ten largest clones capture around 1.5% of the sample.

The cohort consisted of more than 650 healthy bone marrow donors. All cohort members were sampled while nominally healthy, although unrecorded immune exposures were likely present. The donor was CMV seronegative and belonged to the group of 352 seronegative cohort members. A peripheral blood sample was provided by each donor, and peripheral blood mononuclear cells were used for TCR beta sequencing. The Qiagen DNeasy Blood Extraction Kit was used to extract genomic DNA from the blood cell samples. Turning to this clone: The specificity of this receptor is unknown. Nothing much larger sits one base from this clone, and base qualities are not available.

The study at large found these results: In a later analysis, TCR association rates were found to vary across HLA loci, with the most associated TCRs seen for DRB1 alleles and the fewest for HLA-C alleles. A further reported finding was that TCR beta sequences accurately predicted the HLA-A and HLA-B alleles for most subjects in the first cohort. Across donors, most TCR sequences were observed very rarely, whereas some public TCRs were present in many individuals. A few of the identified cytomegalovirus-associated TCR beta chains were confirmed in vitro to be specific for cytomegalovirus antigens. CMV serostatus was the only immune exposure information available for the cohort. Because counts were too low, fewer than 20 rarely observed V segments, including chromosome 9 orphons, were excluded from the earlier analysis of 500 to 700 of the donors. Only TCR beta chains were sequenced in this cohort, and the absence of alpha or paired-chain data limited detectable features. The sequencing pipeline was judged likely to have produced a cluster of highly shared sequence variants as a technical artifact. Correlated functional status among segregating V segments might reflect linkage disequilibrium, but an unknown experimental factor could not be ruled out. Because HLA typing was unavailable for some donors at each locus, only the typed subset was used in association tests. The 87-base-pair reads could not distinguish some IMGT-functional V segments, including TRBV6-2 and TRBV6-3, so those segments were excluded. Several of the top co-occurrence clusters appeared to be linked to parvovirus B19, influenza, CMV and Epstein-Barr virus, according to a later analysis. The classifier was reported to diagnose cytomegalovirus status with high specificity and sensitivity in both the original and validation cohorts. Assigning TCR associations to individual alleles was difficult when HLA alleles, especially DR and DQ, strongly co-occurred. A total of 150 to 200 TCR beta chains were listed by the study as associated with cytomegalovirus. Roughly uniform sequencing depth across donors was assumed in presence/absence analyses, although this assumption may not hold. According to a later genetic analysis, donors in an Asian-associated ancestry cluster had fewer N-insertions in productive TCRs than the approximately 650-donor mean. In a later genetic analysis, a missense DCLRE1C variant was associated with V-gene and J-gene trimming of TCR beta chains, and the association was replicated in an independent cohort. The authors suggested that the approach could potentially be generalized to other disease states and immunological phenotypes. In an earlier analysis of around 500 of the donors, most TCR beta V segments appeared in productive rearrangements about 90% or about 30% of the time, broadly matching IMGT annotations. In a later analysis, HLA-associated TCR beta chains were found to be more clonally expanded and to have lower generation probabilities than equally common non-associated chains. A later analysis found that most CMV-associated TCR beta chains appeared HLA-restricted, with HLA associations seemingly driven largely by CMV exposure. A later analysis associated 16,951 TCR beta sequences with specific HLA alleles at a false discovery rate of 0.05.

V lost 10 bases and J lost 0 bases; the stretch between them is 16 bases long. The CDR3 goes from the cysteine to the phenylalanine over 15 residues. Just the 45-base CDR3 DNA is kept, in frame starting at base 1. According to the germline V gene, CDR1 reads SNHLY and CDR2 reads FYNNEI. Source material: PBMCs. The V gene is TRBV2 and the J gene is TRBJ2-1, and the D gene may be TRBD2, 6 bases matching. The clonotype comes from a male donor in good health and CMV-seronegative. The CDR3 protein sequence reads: CATRRDLSSYNEQFF. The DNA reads TGTGCCACCAGGAGGGACTTAAGCTCCTACAATGAGCAGTTCTTC. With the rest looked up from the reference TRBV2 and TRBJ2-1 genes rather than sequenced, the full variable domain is EPEVTQTPSHQVTQMGQEVILRCVPISNHLYFYWYRQILGQKVEFLVSFYNNEISEKSEIFDDQFSVERPDGSNFTLKIRSTKLEDSAMYFCATRRDLSSYNEQFFGPGTRLTVL.